The rows below give T cell receptor beta chains drawn from one sample of a study of T cells in narcolepsy. Method: immunoSEQ multiplex PCR; TCRdb's copy keeps in-frame clones and lacks some. The repertoire consists of some 32,000 clones, with 82% occurring once and the leading ten covering less than 1.2%. Sequences were obtained from CD45RA- memory CD4+ T cells from PBMCs. These receptors were taken from a human donor with narcolepsy. Both conserved end residues are part of each CDR3. Fields, in order: V gene, D gene, J gene, clone size, CDR3 length, CDR3 DNA, CDR3 protein. A D gene is named only where the DNA matches it firmly. Clone size, where shown, is once, few, many, or a class for clones that have expanded.

V: TRBV15; D: TRBD2; J: TRBJ2-7; size: NA; length: 14; DNA: TGTGCCACCAGCAGAGGCGGGAGTGATTATGAGCAGTACTTC; CDR3: CATSRGGSDYEQYF
V: TRBV6-5; D: NA; J: TRBJ1-3; size: few; length: 15; DNA: TGTGCCAGCAGTTACCTCACAGGGATTGGAAACACCATATATTTT; CDR3: CASSYLTGIGNTIYF
V: TRBV7-3; D: TRBD1; J: TRBJ2-7; size: once; length: 13; DNA: TGTGCCAGCAGCTACCTGACAGGGCACGAGCAGTACTTC; CDR3: CASSYLTGHEQYF
V: TRBV5-4; D: NA; J: TRBJ2-6; size: once; length: 15; DNA: TGTGCCAGCAGCTTGGGGGCACGTGGGGCCAACGTCCTGACTTTC; CDR3: CASSLGARGANVLTF
V: TRBV7-9; D: NA; J: TRBJ2-1; size: NA; length: 14; DNA: TGTGCCAGCAGCCAGGGAGGCCTAAACAGAAAGCAGTTCTTC; CDR3: CASSQGGLNRKQFF
V: TRBV28; D: TRBD1; J: TRBJ1-6; size: NA; length: 14; DNA: TGTGCCAGCAGTTTACTCTCAGGGGGGTCACCCCTCCACTTT; CDR3: CASSLLSGGSPLHF
V: TRBV14; D: NA; J: TRBJ1-1; size: NA; length: 16; DNA: TGTGCCAGCAGCCAAGAGGTGGTTCCAGGTCAGGGGAAAACTTTCTTT; CDR3: CASSQEVVPGQGKTFF
V: TRBV25-1; D: NA; J: TRBJ1-1; size: few; length: 13; DNA: TGTGCCAGCAGTGATCGGGGGCTCACTGAAGCTTTCTTT; CDR3: CASSDRGLTEAFF
V: TRBV28; D: NA; J: TRBJ2-1; size: NA; length: 14; DNA: TGTGCCAGCATACAGACTCGCCCCTACAATGAGCAGTTCTTC; CDR3: CASIQTRPYNEQFF
V: TRBV25-1; D: NA; J: TRBJ2-3; size: NA; length: 13; DNA: TGTGCCACGGGAGAGGTTGGGCCAGATACGCAGTATTTT; CDR3: CATGEVGPDTQYF
V: TRBV2; D: NA; J: TRBJ1-5; size: NA; length: 14; DNA: TGTGCCAGCAGTGAACAAAGGGTTGGATGGGCCCAGCATTTT; CDR3: CASSEQRVGWAQHF
V: TRBV19; D: NA; J: TRBJ2-3; size: NA; length: 14; DNA: TGTGCCAGTAGTATAGGGGCGGTGGCAGATACGCAGTATTTT; CDR3: CASSIGAVADTQYF
V: TRBV5-8; D: NA; J: TRBJ1-5; size: few; length: 16; DNA: TGTGCCAGCAGCCCGAGTGGGGGGTGGGACAATCAGCCCCAGCATTTT; CDR3: CASSPSGGWDNQPQHF
V: TRBV5-6; D: NA; J: TRBJ1-1; size: once; length: 15; DNA: TGTGCCAGCAGCCCTCTAGGGGGGATGAACACTGAAGCTTTCTTT; CDR3: CASSPLGGMNTEAFF
V: TRBV6-5; D: NA; J: TRBJ2-7; size: NA; length: 12; DNA: TGTGCCAGTTGGGCCTACTCCTACGAGCAGTACTTC; CDR3: CASWAYSYEQYF
V: TRBV9; D: NA; J: TRBJ2-5; size: NA; length: 16; DNA: TGTGCCAGCAGCGTAGGGGGAAGGTCAGACCAAGAGACCCAGTACTTC; CDR3: CASSVGGRSDQETQYF
V: TRBV11-2; D: NA; J: TRBJ2-1; size: NA; length: 15; DNA: TGTGCCAGCAGCTTCCGGACAGCAACCTACAATGAGCAGTTCTTC; CDR3: CASSFRTATYNEQFF
V: TRBV6-1; D: NA; J: TRBJ2-2; size: NA; length: 13; DNA: TGTGCCAGCGGAACAGGGAACACCGGGGAGCTGTTTTTT; CDR3: CASGTGNTGELFF
V: TRBV28; D: NA; J: TRBJ2-2; size: NA; length: 14; DNA: TGTGCCAGCAGAGGGACCTTGAACACCGGGGAGCTGTTTTTT; CDR3: CASRGTLNTGELFF
V: TRBV28; D: NA; J: TRBJ1-3; size: NA; length: 16; DNA: TGTGCCAGCCAGTCGACGGGTGGGCAGCCTGGAAACACCATATATTTT; CDR3: CASQSTGGQPGNTIYF
V: TRBV5-6; D: TRBD1; J: TRBJ1-2; size: NA; length: 13; DNA: TGTGCCAGCAGCGTGGGACAGCGATATGGCTACACCTTC; CDR3: CASSVGQRYGYTF
V: TRBV5-8; D: NA; J: TRBJ2-3; size: NA; length: 16; DNA: TGTGCCAGCAGCTTCGGGACGGGCCTAGGCACAGATACGCAGTATTTT; CDR3: CASSFGTGLGTDTQYF
V: TRBV12-5; D: TRBD1; J: TRBJ2-1; size: NA; length: 12; DNA: TGTGCTAGTGGTTGGGGGACAGGGAGGCAGTTCTTC; CDR3: CASGWGTGRQFF
V: TRBV18; D: NA; J: TRBJ1-3; size: NA; length: 13; DNA: TGTGCCAGCTCGGCTGGCTCTGGAAACACCATATATTTT; CDR3: CASSAGSGNTIYF
V: TRBV7-7; D: NA; J: TRBJ2-2; size: NA; length: 15; DNA: TGTGCTAGCAGCTTTCAGGGGTTTAACACCGGGGAGCTGTTTTTT; CDR3: CASSFQGFNTGELFF
V: TRBV7-2; D: NA; J: TRBJ1-5; size: NA; length: 16; DNA: TGTGCCAGCAGCTTAGGTTCTTGGGGTAGCAATCAGCCCCAGCATTTT; CDR3: CASSLGSWGSNQPQHF
V: TRBV6-1; D: TRBD2; J: TRBJ2-1; size: NA; length: 14; DNA: TGTGCCAGCAGTGAACTAGCGGGGATGAATGAGCAGTTCTTC; CDR3: CASSELAGMNEQFF
V: TRBV2; D: TRBD2; J: TRBJ2-2; size: NA; length: 12; DNA: TGTGCCAGCACGCGGGAGACCGGGGAGCTGTTTTTT; CDR3: CASTRETGELFF
V: TRBV6-4; D: TRBD2; J: TRBJ2-2; size: NA; length: 17; DNA: TGTGCCAGCAGTGCACTAGCGGGAGTCACCAACACCGGGGAGCTGTTTTTT; CDR3: CASSALAGVTNTGELFF
V: TRBV5-1; D: TRBD1; J: TRBJ2-2; size: NA; length: 18; DNA: TGCGCCAGCAGCCACCGATCTACAGGACAGGGGTCTGCCGGGGAGCTGTTTTTT; CDR3: CASSHRSTGQGSAGELFF
V: TRBV5-1; D: TRBD1; J: TRBJ2-3; size: NA; length: 15; DNA: TGCGCCAGCAGCTATAGACAGGGTAGGCTCGATACGCAGTATTTT; CDR3: CASSYRQGRLDTQYF
V: TRBV2; D: TRBD1; J: TRBJ1-3; size: once; length: 18; DNA: TGTGCCAGCAGTGAAATAGGGGGACAGCTTTCATCTCGAAACACCATATATTTT; CDR3: CASSEIGGQLSSRNTIYF
V: TRBV14; D: NA; J: TRBJ1-2; size: NA; length: 15; DNA: TGTGCCAGCAGCCAAGCCCGGGACCTTAACTATGGCTACACCTTC; CDR3: CASSQARDLNYGYTF
V: TRBV5-1; D: NA; J: TRBJ1-1; size: few; length: 12; DNA: TGCGCCAGCAGCTTACTCGGGACCTCGGCTTTCTTT; CDR3: CASSLLGTSAFF
V: TRBV28; D: NA; J: TRBJ1-1; size: NA; length: 15; DNA: TGTGCCAGCAGTTTGGGGTCGACTATGAACACTGAAGCTTTCTTT; CDR3: CASSLGSTMNTEAFF
V: TRBV7-2; D: TRBD1; J: TRBJ2-7; size: once; length: 16; DNA: TGTGCCAGCAGCTTAAGGGACGGACAGGGTCCTCGAGAGCAGTACTTC; CDR3: CASSLRDGQGPREQYF
V: TRBV28; D: NA; J: TRBJ2-7; size: few; length: 16; DNA: TGTGCCAGCAGTTTATTAGGCCCAACAGGGTTAGGCGAGCAGTACTTC; CDR3: CASSLLGPTGLGEQYF
V: TRBV18; D: NA; J: TRBJ2-2; size: few; length: 12; DNA: TGTGCCAGCTCACCACAGAACGGGGAGCTGTTTTTT; CDR3: CASSPQNGELFF
V: TRBV4-1; D: NA; J: TRBJ1-2; size: NA; length: 14; DNA: TGCGCCAGCAGCCAAACCCCAAGTAGGAATGGCTACACCTTC; CDR3: CASSQTPSRNGYTF
V: TRBV5-1; D: TRBD2; J: TRBJ2-1; size: NA; length: 17; DNA: TGCGCCAGCAGCTTTGTCCATTTAGCGGGAACTCACAATGAGCAGTTCTTC; CDR3: CASSFVHLAGTHNEQFF
V: TRBV7-9; D: NA; J: TRBJ1-1; size: NA; length: 15; DNA: TGTGCCAGCAGCTTAGGAGGACAGCGGAACACTGAAGCTTTCTTT; CDR3: CASSLGGQRNTEAFF
V: TRBV7-3; D: NA; J: TRBJ1-1; size: few; length: 13; DNA: TGTGCCAGCAGTCTCCTAGGGGTGGCCGACGCTTTCTTT; CDR3: CASSLLGVADAFF
V: TRBV5-1; D: TRBD1; J: TRBJ2-1; size: NA; length: 15; DNA: TGCGCCAGCAGCTTGGGAGGGACAGGGGGCGATGAGCAGTTCTTC; CDR3: CASSLGGTGGDEQFF
V: TRBV28; D: TRBD2; J: TRBJ2-7; size: NA; length: 14; DNA: TGTGCCACCAGTGCTAGCGGGAGGCTTTACGAGCAGTACTTC; CDR3: CATSASGRLYEQYF
V: TRBV7-3; D: TRBD2; J: TRBJ2-6; size: NA; length: 18; DNA: TGTGCCAGCAGCTCGACACTAGCGGCACCCTCTGGGGCCAACGTCCTGACTTTC; CDR3: CASSSTLAAPSGANVLTF
V: TRBV5-4; D: NA; J: TRBJ1-3; size: NA; length: 16; DNA: TGTGCCAGCAGCTTGGCCTACGGGGGGAGAGGAAACACCATATATTTT; CDR3: CASSLAYGGRGNTIYF
V: TRBV27; D: TRBD2; J: TRBJ2-7; size: few; length: 16; DNA: TGTGCCAGCAGTCCCATGGGGACTAGCGGGAAGCGAGAGCAGTACTTC; CDR3: CASSPMGTSGKREQYF
V: TRBV5-6; D: TRBD1; J: TRBJ1-2; size: NA; length: 13; DNA: TGTGCCAGCAGCTTGGACAGGGGAGGTGGCTACACCTTC; CDR3: CASSLDRGGGYTF
V: TRBV7-9; D: NA; J: TRBJ1-2; size: NA; length: 15; DNA: TGTGCCAGCAGCTCCCAACAAAATCAGGGGTATGGCTACACCTTC; CDR3: CASSSQQNQGYGYTF
V: TRBV5-6; D: NA; J: TRBJ2-7; size: NA; length: 12; DNA: TGTGCCAGCAGCTTGGGGAGGGGCGAGCAGTACTTC; CDR3: CASSLGRGEQYF
V: TRBV28; D: NA; J: TRBJ2-7; size: NA; length: 13; DNA: TGTGCCAGCAGTGCCTCGGCCCCCGTCGAGCAGTACTTC; CDR3: CASSASAPVEQYF
V: TRBV6-5; D: NA; J: TRBJ2-5; size: once; length: 13; DNA: TGTGCCAGCAGTAAATACAGGGAAGAGACCCGGTACTTC; CDR3: CASSKYREETRYF